The 21 T cell receptor beta chains presented below share a single source sample, sequenced in a study of CD8 T cells in ankylosing spondylitis. MiXCR, applied by TCRdb to the 5' RACE reads, yields one record per CDR3 protein. The sample includes roughly 130,000 distinct CDR3 sequences, 12% to 15% of them seen just once. Sequenced: blood, either unsorted or a sorted T cell fraction (not recorded which). The receptors here all came from a female donor with ankylosing spondylitis or in good health (not recorded which).

This clonotype has at least ten counts. The chain uses TRBV5-1 and TRBJ2-1; 9 bases fit TRBD1. J was trimmed by 5 bases and V by 0 bases; bases with no gene match: 6. The CDR3 loop spans 16 amino acids. Looked up from germline, CDR1 is SGHRS and CDR2 is YFSETQ. The CDR3 reads CASSLVVGQGNNEQFF. The DNA for the CDR3 is TGCGCCAGCAGCTTGGTAGTGGGACAGGGTAACAATGAGCAGTTCTTC.

This clonotype was detected only a few times. The chain has TRBV20-1 and TRBJ2-5, with TRBD2 identical over 9 bases. Germline V gene lookup returns CDR1 DFQATT and CDR2 SNEGSKA (reference sequence). V was clipped by 3 bases and J by 2 bases; unmatched bases: 4. The CDR3 spans 14 residues. CDR3 in amino acids: CSASLAGKQETQYF. The DNA for the CDR3 is TGCAGTGCTAGTCTAGCGGGGAAGCAAGAGACCCAGTACTTC.

This clonotype was detected only a few times. This rearrangement joins TRBV27 to TRBJ2-1, with 9 bases fitting TRBD2. Germline V gene lookup returns CDR1 MNHEY and CDR2 SMNVEV (reference sequence). The CDR3 loop spans 15 amino acids. The ends lost 5 bases at V and 8 bases at J; junction bases unmatched: 10. The CDR3 region is CASSRTAGGFYEQFF. The CDR3 nucleotides are TGTGCCAGCAGTAGAACAGCGGGGGGTTTTTATGAGCAGTTCTTC.

There are a few counts of this clonotype. V is TRBV5-1 and J is TRBJ1-1; 7 bases are a match to TRBD1. V shed 5 bases, J shed 3 bases, and the junction held 7 bases outside the gene matches. This CDR3 is 14 amino acids long. Germline V gene lookup returns CDR1 SGHRS and CDR2 YFSETQ. The CDR3 loop is CASRSGQPDTEAFF. DNA for the CDR3: TGCGCCAGCAGATCGGGACAGCCGGACACTGAAGCTTTCTTT.

This clonotype turned up a few times. V and J are TRBV29-1 and TRBJ2-1; TRBD2 matches at 11 bases. The CDR3 covers 13 residues. Unmatched junction bases numbered 7, after V lost 5 bases and J lost 10 bases. The germline CDR1 and CDR2 sequences are SQVTM and ANQGSEA. The CDR3 loop is CSVRPSGRREQFF. DNA for the CDR3: TGCAGCGTTCGGCCTAGCGGGAGGAGGGAGCAGTTCTTC.

In the case of this clonotype: A much bigger clone sits one base away, suggesting this may be a read error. The rearrangement joins TRBV28 to TRBJ2-3; D is unclear. This CDR3 comprises 14 residues. Deletions cut 2 bases from V and 7 bases from J, with 13 bases between. The V gene's germline CDR1 is MDHEN and CDR2 SYDVKM. In nucleotides, the CDR3 is TGTGCCAGCAGTTTAGCGGCGTTGCACTATACGCAGTATTTT. It codes for CASSLAALHYTQYF.

This clonotype has a count of ten or more. V usage is TRBV7-2 and J usage is TRBJ2-3; the D gene is possibly TRBD2 (7 bases). The CDR3 runs to 13 residues. Trimming cost V 7 bases and J 6 bases, with 14 bases left between them. The germline V gene encodes CDR1 SGHTA and CDR2 FQGNSA. The CDR3 sequence: CASTIEGGDTQYF. The CDR3 DNA is TGTGCCAGCACGATAGAGGGGGGGGATACGCAGTATTTT.

In its sample, this clonotype was seen a few times. The V call is TRBV15, the J call TRBJ2-5; a possible D gene is TRBD1 (6 bases). Germline-derived CDR1 and CDR2 are LNHNV and YYDKDF (reference sequence). The V gene lost 2 bases and the J gene lost 0 bases, with 10 bases spanning the gap. The CDR3 loop spans 15 amino acids. The chain's CDR3 is CATSRRTGYQETQYF. As DNA, the CDR3 is TGTGCCACCAGCAGAAGAACAGGGTACCAAGAGACCCAGTACTTC. Variable domain in full (rest from reference TRBV15 and TRBJ2-5): DAMVIQNPRYQVTQFGKPVTLSCSQTLNHNVMYWYQQKSSQAPKLLFHYYDKDFNNEADTPDNFQSRRPNTSFCFLDIRSPGLGDTAMYLCATSRRTGYQETQYFGPGTRLLVL.

V and J are TRBV7-2 and TRBJ2-7, with 9 bases aligning to TRBD1. This CDR3 region has 15 residues. V lost 4 bases, J lost 3 bases, and 7 bases stayed unmatched. In germline, CDR1 is SGHTA, CDR2 FQGNSA. CDR3 nucleotide sequence: TGTGCCAGCAGCTCTGACAGGGGGATTGTCTACGAGCAGTACTTC. It yields the protein CASSSDRGIVYEQYF.

There are a few counts of this clonotype. The rearrangement uses TRBV28 and TRBJ2-7; TRBD1 matches 9 bases. The CDR3 covers 15 residues. With 5 bases clipped from V and 2 bases from J, the junction kept 7 bases outside the gene matches. Germline CDR1 and CDR2: MDHEN and SYDVKM. For the CDR3, the DNA is TGTGCCAGCAGTCGGGGACAGGGCCTTGCCTACGAGCAGTACTTC. This encodes CASSRGQGLAYEQYF.

This clonotype occurred a few times. The rearrangement joins TRBV24-1 to TRBJ2-1; 10 bases map to TRBD2. The CDR3 extends over 14 amino acids. The junction had 3 bases not matched to a gene; V was cut back by 4 bases and J by 7 bases. Germline values: CDR1 KGHDR, CDR2 SFDVKD. The CDR3: CATSEAGGLNEQFF. DNA for the CDR3: TGTGCCACCAGTGAAGCGGGGGGGTTAAATGAGCAGTTCTTC.

This clonotype has a count of ten or more. J is TRBJ2-1 and V is TRBV5-1; perhaps TRBD1 as D (5 bases). V gave up 0 bases and J gave up 4 bases, with 11 bases separating them. The CDR3 loop spans 15 amino acids. Per the germline V gene, CDR1 is SGHRS and CDR2 is YFSETQ. The CDR3 spells CASSLVAGMYNEQFF. As DNA, the CDR3 is TGCGCCAGCAGCTTGGTTGCAGGGATGTACAATGAGCAGTTCTTC.

Concerning this clonotype: A much larger clone differs by one base, so this may be a read error. This chain links TRBV12-3 or TRBV12-4 with TRBJ2-2; 9 nucleotides match TRBD2. The CDR3 totals 15 residues. CDR3 DNA: TGTGCCAGCAGACCTGGGACTAGCCTTCCCGGGGACCTGTTTTTT. Translating it yields CASRPGTSLPGDLFF.

This clonotype has only a few counts. J is TRBJ2-1 and V is TRBV7-2; TRBD2 matches at 14 bases. This CDR3 is 15 amino acids long. V dropped 3 bases and J dropped 6; count of bases not matched to a gene: 1. Germline-derived CDR1 and CDR2 are SGHTA and FQGNSA. CDR3 residues: CASSFGTSGGNEQFF. The CDR3, as DNA: TGTGCCAGCAGCTTCGGGACTAGCGGGGGCAATGAGCAGTTCTTC.

This clonotype was picked up many times. The chain links TRBV7-2 to TRBJ2-5; possibly TRBD1 or TRBD2 for D (6 bases each). V was cut by 6 bases and J by 5 bases, with 16 bases left in between. The CDR3 has 14 amino acids. In germline, CDR1 is SGHTA, CDR2 FQGNSA. The CDR3 here is CASSTTGAGETQYF. CDR3 nucleotides: TGTGCCAGCAGTACAACGGGGGCAGGGGAGACCCAGTACTTC.

The V gene is TRBV10-3, the J gene TRBJ2-5; the D is unclear. Trimming took off 0 bases at V and 2 bases at J, with 7 bases between the two ends. CDR1 and CDR2 (germline): ENHRY, SYGVKD. CDR3 length: 14 amino acids. The CDR3 bases are TGTGCCATCAGTGAGTCGAAAGCTCAAGAGACCCAGTACTTC. It codes for CAISESKAQETQYF.

This clonotype was observed many times. The chain combines TRBV29-1 with TRBJ2-1, with 8 bases lining up with TRBD1. The CDR3 is 13 amino acids. CDR1 and CDR2 (germline): SQVTM, ANQGSEA. J gave up 3 bases and V 4 bases, and 2 bases lay outside the gene matches. CDR3 coding DNA: TGCAGCGTTGCCGGGACAGGCTACAATGAGCAGTTCTTC. Translation: CSVAGTGYNEQFF.

This clonotype was recorded at least ten times. CDR3 loop: CASAGTGANTGELFF. CDR3 in DNA: TGTGCCAGCGCCGGGACAGGGGCGAACACCGGGGAGCTGTTTTTT. This chain uses TRBV6-1 with TRBJ2-2, with 10 bases matching TRBD1. CDR3 length: 15 amino acids. Per the germline V gene, CDR1 is MNHNS and CDR2 is SASEGT. The V and J ends lost 8 bases and 0 bases, in that order; junction bases with no gene match: 3.

This chain joins TRBV7-3 and TRBJ2-7; D not certain. This CDR3 has 14 amino acids. Trimming left V 0 bases short and J 5 bases short, with 11 bases between. CDR1 is SGHTA and CDR2 is FQGTGA in the germline V gene. CDR3 in DNA: TGTGCCAGCAGCTTAACGGGTCCCTCGGACGAGCAGTACTTC. Translated: CASSLTGPSDEQYF.

The V call is TRBV11-2, the J call TRBJ2-5, with D possibly called TRBD1 or TRBD2 (5 bases each). Per the germline V gene, CDR1 is SGHAT and CDR2 is FQNNGV. V lost 6 bases to trimming and J lost 0 bases, with 29 bases between them. The CDR3 has 20 amino acids. CDR3 region: CASSIPSRRDVLKYQETQYF. The DNA for the CDR3 is TGTGCCAGCAGTATACCGTCTAGAAGGGACGTATTAAAGTACCAAGAGACCCAGTACTTC.

This clonotype was recorded at least ten times. The V gene is TRBV20-1, the J gene TRBJ1-2; tentatively, D is TRBD1 (5 bases). Germline V lookup: CDR1 DFQATT, CDR2 SNEGSKA (reference sequence). The V end was cut by 0 bases, the J end by 8 bases, with 13 bases between. This CDR3 has 13 amino acids. CDR3 protein: CSAREAGMGGYTF. The CDR3 DNA reads TGCAGTGCTAGAGAGGCAGGGATGGGCGGCTACACCTTC.